This TCR beta chain was sequenced for a study of shared clonotypes between healthy human individuals. Whole-study context: The cohort comprised a couple of women and a few men. Their ages spanned 18 to 49 years.

Source study methods: Owing to the provision of junction-only sequences devoid of quality scores by immunoSEQ, filtering differed. TCRdb's copy holds only in-frame clones and misses some; the assay was immunoSEQ multiplex PCR. D and trimming were read from the DNA, whereas the V and J calls and clone size are those reported in that table. This sample has 950,000 to 1,100,000 clones, with roughly 80% found just once. Remarks on this clone: What it binds is not known.

Overall study findings and caveats: Represented diversity, genetic and exposure-history alike, was limited by few donors.

This clonotype was obtained from a man younger than 30 in good health. The material sequenced was memory CD4+ T cells sorted from blood. As for subset: CD45RA-negative fraction.

The CDR3 is CASSRDSSEKLFF. The CDR3 DNA sequence: TGTGCCAGCAGCCGAGACAGTAGCGAAAAACTGTTTTTT. The chain carries TRBV5-6 and TRBJ1-4; maybe TRBD1 (5 bases). Germline CDR1 SGHDT, CDR2 YYEEEE. Trimming removed 4 bases from V and 8 bases from J, with 12 bases in between. This CDR3 region has 13 residues.